One sample yielded the 22 T cell receptor beta chains listed below, sequenced in a study of shared clonotypes between healthy human individuals. TCRdb's copy holds only in-frame clones and misses some; the assay was immunoSEQ multiplex PCR. Among approximately 1,500,000 clones listed, about 96% were seen once. Sequencing input: naive CD4+ T cells sorted from blood. Sample subset: CD45RA+ positively selected. These receptors originate from a man between 25 and 39 years old in good health.

This chain links TRBV7-2 with TRBJ2-7; D uncertain. The germline V gene has CDR1 SGHTA and CDR2 FQGNSA. CDR3 length: 16 residues. V was shortened by 1 base and J by 10 bases, with 23 bases between the two germline ends. CDR3 in DNA: TGTGCCAGCAGCTTAGAAGTGGCGCGCCAAGGAGAGCTTCAGTACTTC. It encodes CASSLEVARQGELQYF.

This CDR3 reads CASSYRQSPNEKLFF. The CDR3 nucleotides are TGTGCCAGTAGTTATCGACAATCCCCTAATGAAAAACTGTTTTTT. The chain employs TRBV19 and TRBJ1-4; D not resolved. Per germline, CDR1 LNHDA and CDR2 SQIVND (reference sequence). The germline V and J ends were trimmed by 5 bases and 3 bases, with 13 bases remaining between them. The length of the CDR3 is 15 residues.

The CDR3 sequence: CASSLAALAGPSYNEQFF. The DNA of the CDR3 is TGCGCCAGCAGCTTGGCCGCCCTAGCGGGACCATCCTACAATGAGCAGTTCTTC. The chain couples TRBV5-1 to TRBJ2-1, with TRBD2 identical over 9 bases. V was pared by 0 bases and J by 1 base, with 8 bases of the junction left unmatched. This CDR3 spans 18 amino acids. CDR1 is SGHRS, CDR2 YFSETQ, per germline.

The chain couples TRBV5-1 to TRBJ2-3; unclear D gene. CDR1 is SGHRS and CDR2 is YFSETQ in the germline V gene. The CDR3 contains 14 residues. Trimming shortened V by 0 bases and J by 2 bases, and 7 bases separated the two germline ends. The CDR3 DNA reads as TGCGCCAGCAGCTTGGCATTTAACACAGATACGCAGTATTTT. This sequence encodes CASSLAFNTDTQYF.

DNA of the CDR3: TGTGCCAGCAGCTTGTCGGTAAGCAATCAGCCCCAGCATTTT. Translating it yields CASSLSVSNQPQHF. The chain has TRBV5-6 and TRBJ1-5, with D uncertain. Per the germline V gene, CDR1 is SGHDT and CDR2 is YYEEEE. Trimming took off 1 base at V and 1 base at J, with 6 bases between the two ends. The CDR3 length is 14 residues.

The chain has TRBV18 and TRBJ2-1, with TRBD2 matching 8 bases. The CDR3 is made up of 14 amino acids. Trimming cost V 3 bases and J 5 bases; bases outside gene matches: 3. Germline V gene lookup returns CDR1 KGHSH and CDR2 LQKENI. CDR3 in amino acids: CASSPSGSDNEQFF. The CDR3 DNA sequence: TGTGCCAGCTCACCCAGCGGGAGCGACAATGAGCAGTTCTTC. Supplemented by reference TRBV18 and TRBJ2-1, the full variable domain reads NAGVMQNPRHLVRRRGQEARLRCSPMKGHSHVYWYRQLPEEGLKFMVYLQKENIIDESGMPKERFSAEFPKEGPSILRIQQVVRGDSAAYFCASSPSGSDNEQFFGPGTRLTVL.

Points on this clone: Other DNA sequences from this sample encode an identical CDR3 as well. The CDR3 is CASSRDSTDTQYF. The CDR3 DNA sequence: TGCGCCAGCAGTAGGGACTCCACAGATACGCAGTATTTT. The J gene is TRBJ2-3, the V gene TRBV10-1; D is possibly TRBD2 (6 bases). CDR1 WNHNN and CDR2 SYGVQD come from the germline V gene (reference sequence). CDR3 size: 13 residues. Trimming took 5 bases from V and 2 from J, leaving 8 bases between them.

The chain employs TRBV4-3 and TRBJ1-3; D is undetermined. CDR1 is LGHNA and CDR2 is YSLEER in the germline V gene. The CDR3 extends over 16 amino acids. V was pared by 0 bases and J by 2 bases, with 11 bases between. DNA of the CDR3: TGCGCCAGCAGCCAAGACTTCAAGCTTACTGGAAACACCATATATTTT. Protein: CASSQDFKLTGNTIYF.

The chain uses TRBV4-2 and TRBJ2-1; D not resolved. The CDR3 is 16 amino acids. V was shortened by 4 bases and J by 7 bases, with 20 bases between the two germline ends. CDR1 is LGHNA and CDR2 is YNFKEQ in the germline V gene. Here the CDR3 reads CASSLAPGLTSNEQFF. CDR3 coding DNA: TGTGCCAGCAGCCTTGCGCCGGGCCTAACCTCTAATGAGCAGTTCTTC.

The chain is built from TRBV7-6 and TRBJ1-5; D gene ambiguous. The germline V gene encodes CDR1 SGHVS and CDR2 FNYEAQ. This CDR3 spans 14 amino acids. V was pared by 1 base and J by 3 bases, with 7 bases between. The CDR3 sequence: CASSLGSNNQPQHF. Written as DNA, the CDR3 is TGTGCCAGCAGCTTAGGAAGCAACAATCAGCCCCAGCATTTT.

Notes on this clone: A junction end diverges from the germline sequence, so it may reflect a read error. The chain carries TRBV28 and TRBJ1-5, with 7 bases aligning to TRBD1. CDR3 length: 13 residues. Germline V gene sequence: CDR1 MDHEN, CDR2 SYDVKM. The CDR3 loop reads CSGSDRAGQPQHF. CDR3 in DNA: TGCAGCGGGTCAGACAGGGCGGGTCAGCCCCAGCATTTT.

J is TRBJ2-2 and V is TRBV7-6, with D perhaps TRBD1 (5 bases). The germline V and J ends were trimmed by 5 bases and 3 bases, with 19 bases remaining between them. CDR3 length equals 17 residues. CDR1 and CDR2 from the germline V gene are SGHVS and FNYEAQ. The CDR3 DNA is TGTGCCAGCAGCCCACTCCCGAGACAGTCCGACACCGGGGAGCTGTTTTTT. Its protein is CASSPLPRQSDTGELFF.

Comment on this clone: This same CDR3 is encoded by further DNA sequences in the sample. This chain uses TRBV6-7 with TRBJ2-7; D unresolved. TRBV6-7 is an ORF; its function is uncertain. This CDR3 contains 14 residues. V was clipped by 2 bases and J by 6 bases, with 14 bases between them. The CDR3 coding sequence is TGTGCCAGCAGTTACCGGGCCTCGGTGTGCGAGCAGTACTTC. Amino acid sequence: CASSYRASVCEQYF.

This sequence joins TRBV18 and TRBJ2-2, with D unresolved. There are 14 residues in the CDR3. Trimming left V 4 bases short and J 2 bases short, with 8 bases between. Germline V gives CDR1 KGHSH, CDR2 LQKENI. This CDR3 reads CASSLHSNTGELFF. CDR3 nucleotide sequence: TGTGCCAGCTCACTGCATAGTAACACCGGGGAGCTGTTTTTT.

The genes are TRBV18 and TRBJ2-5; possible D gene TRBD1, 6 bases. Germline V CDR1 and CDR2: KGHSH, LQKENI. The V gene lost 1 base and the J gene lost 5 bases, with 17 bases spanning the gap. The CDR3 runs 16 residues. This CDR3 is CASSPLRSGVGETQYF. CDR3 nucleotide sequence: TGTGCCAGCTCACCACTACGATCAGGGGTAGGGGAGACCCAGTACTTC.

The J gene is TRBJ2-6, the V gene TRBV9; D not certain. This CDR3 comprises 16 residues. V was clipped by 2 bases and J by 0 bases, with 9 bases between them. CDR1 and CDR2 (germline): SGDLS, YYNGEE. CDR3 DNA: TGTGCCAGCAGCGTCCTCCAACGCTCTGGGGCCAACGTCCTGACTTTC. Encoded protein: CASSVLQRSGANVLTF.

The CDR3, as DNA: TGTGCCAGCAGTGAATCCCCCAGGGGCGGAGAGCAGTACTTC. This gives the protein CASSESPRGGEQYF. V usage is TRBV2 and J usage is TRBJ2-7; D might be TRBD1 (6 bases). This CDR3 region has 14 residues. V lost 2 bases to trimming and J lost 7 bases, with 15 bases between them. Germline assignment: CDR1 SNHLY and CDR2 FYNNEI. The full variable domain, in which reference TRBV2 and TRBJ2-7 provide the parts outside the CDR3, is EPEVTQTPSHQVTQMGQEVILRCVPISNHLYFYWYRQILGQKVEFLVSFYNNEISEKSEIFDDQFSVERPDGSNFTLKIRSTKLEDSAMYFCASSESPRGGEQYFGPGTRLTVT.

Regarding this clone: This specimen includes other DNA sequences encoding the same CDR3. V and J are TRBV2 and TRBJ2-5; D not resolved. This CDR3 spans 12 amino acids. Between the trimmed V and J ends, which lost 6 bases and 0 bases, there was a span of 5 bases. Germline CDR1 reads SNHLY; CDR2 reads FYNNEI. The CDR3 here is CASRTDQETQYF. For the CDR3, the DNA is TGTGCCAGCAGAACGGACCAAGAGACCCAGTACTTC.

The J gene is TRBJ2-5, the V gene TRBV10-1; 8 bases are a match to TRBD1. CDR1 is WNHNN, CDR2 SYGVQD, per germline (reference sequence). The CDR3 is made up of 12 amino acids. V lost 7 bases to trimming and J lost 5 bases; unmatched junction nucleotides: 3. CDR3 sequence reads: CASKDRGETQYF. DNA of the CDR3: TGCGCCAGCAAAGACAGGGGCGAGACCCAGTACTTC.

The chain employs TRBV7-8 and TRBJ1-2; D is ambiguous. This CDR3 is 14 amino acids long. Germline V CDR1 and CDR2: SGHVS, FQNEAQ. V was clipped by 0 bases and J by 4 bases, with 9 bases between them. The DNA of the CDR3 is TGTGCCAGCAGCTTAGCGGAGGGCCCCTATGGCTACACCTTC. It is translated as CASSLAEGPYGYTF.

CDR3 loop: CASSIVNQPQHF. CDR3 nucleotide sequence: TGTGCCAGTAGTATTGTCAATCAGCCCCAGCATTTT. The chain joins TRBV19 to TRBJ1-5; D unresolved. Germline V gene lookup returns CDR1 LNHDA and CDR2 SQIVND (reference sequence). The CDR3 consists of 12 residues. The V end was cut by 3 bases, the J end by 3 bases, with 3 bases between.

V and J are TRBV15 and TRBJ1-5; D unclear. V was trimmed by 5 bases and J by 3 bases, leaving 8 bases between them. There are 13 residues in the CDR3. In germline, CDR1 is LNHNV, CDR2 YYDKDF (reference sequence). The CDR3 spells CATSRQPNQPQHF. The CDR3 DNA follows: TGTGCCACCAGCCGGCAGCCCAATCAGCCCCAGCATTTT.